The 17 T cell receptor beta chains below come from one sample, sequenced in a study of blood T cells in healthy people across ages. Primers used in a second PCR of about 6 to 11 cycles were a sample-barcoded 5' primer and a J-beta primer mix. In TCRdb, the 5' RACE reads were re-called with MiXCR into one record per CDR3 protein. The top ten hold under 30% of the sample, which has approximately 2,000,000 distinct CDR3 sequences, about two fifths seen once. Sequenced material: blood. These receptors originate from a human donor in good health.

The chain recombines TRBV6-1 with TRBJ1-1; TRBD1 is a possible D gene (5 bases). CDR1 MNHNS and CDR2 SASEGT come from the germline V gene. With 7 bases removed from V and 0 bases from J, the gap between germline ends came to 15 bases. The CDR3 length is 15 residues. CDR3 sequence (DNA): TGTGCCAGCACCAAACACGGACAATTGAACACTGAAGCTTTCTTT. Residues: CASTKHGQLNTEAFF.

The chain has TRBV15 and TRBJ2-1; 7 positions agree with TRBD2. The trim removed 0 bases at V and 9 bases at J, leaving 8 bases unmatched. In germline, CDR1 is LNHNV, CDR2 YYDKDF (reference sequence). The length of the CDR3 is 15 residues. The CDR3 is CATSRDRSGAGEQFF. The CDR3 DNA sequence: TGTGCCACCAGCAGAGATAGAAGCGGGGCTGGTGAGCAGTTCTTC.

With regard to this clonotype: An end of the junction differs from the germline gene, which may be a read error. The V call is TRBV4-3, the J call TRBJ1-5, with D possibly being TRBD1 (6 bases). CDR1 is LGHNA and CDR2 is YSLEER in the germline V gene. This CDR3 is 20 amino acids long. The CDR3 protein is CASSQDQGSRNVYSDQPQHF. For the CDR3, the DNA is TGCGCCAGCAGCCAAGATCAGGGGTCACGAAACGTTTATAGCGATCAACCCCAGCATTTT.

This clonotype has only one observation. V and J are TRBV11-2 and TRBJ2-3, with D possibly TRBD1 on 6 matching bases. Germline values: CDR1 SGHAT, CDR2 FQNNGV. This CDR3 has 16 residues. Deletions cut 2 bases from V and 4 bases from J, with 16 bases between. CDR3 in DNA: TGTGCCAGCAGCTTACTACAGGGCATCCGCGCAGATACGCAGTATTTT. Protein: CASSLLQGIRADTQYF.

As regards this clonotype: This may come from a read error, since a much larger clone is one base off. This chain links TRBV7-2 with TRBJ2-1, with D possibly being TRBD1 (6 bases). V was trimmed by 1 base and J by 9 bases, leaving 13 bases between them. Germline CDR1 is SGHTA and CDR2 is FQGNSA. The CDR3 is 14 residues long. The CDR3 nucleotides read TGTGCCAGCAGCTTAGGGAAACAGGGCTGTGAGCAGTTCTTC. It yields the protein CASSLGKQGCEQFF.

This clonotype was seen more than once but under ten times. Here the CDR3 DNA reads TGTGCCAGCAGCCCAAGGGGTAGCGCATCCTACGAGCAGTACTTC. Protein: CASSPRGSASYEQYF. V and J are TRBV7-2 and TRBJ2-7; possibly TRBD1 or TRBD2 for D (5 bases each). There are 15 residues in the CDR3. CDR1 is SGHTA and CDR2 is FQGNSA in the germline V gene. Trimming pared 5 bases from V and 1 base from J, leaving 15 bases between.

This clonotype turned up a few times. The chain has TRBV29-1 and TRBJ1-1, with 9 bases that match TRBD1. CDR3 length: 13 residues. Germline values: CDR1 SQVTM, CDR2 ANQGSEA. V was clipped by 7 bases and J by 2 bases; unmatched bases: 5. The CDR3 reads CSGKQGANTEAFF. The CDR3 DNA sequence: TGCAGCGGTAAACAGGGGGCTAACACTGAAGCTTTCTTT.

The chain employs TRBV6-5 and TRBJ2-3; D might be TRBD1 (5 bases). The CDR3 runs to 15 residues. Trimming took off 2 bases at V and 1 base at J, with 10 bases between the two ends. The V gene's germline CDR1 is MNHEY and CDR2 SVGAGI. For the CDR3, the DNA is TGTGCCAGCAGTTACCTTACGACAGGCACAGATACGCAGTATTTT. It encodes CASSYLTTGTDTQYF.

The chain employs TRBV7-3 and TRBJ1-1, with D perhaps matching TRBD1 (5 bases). The CDR3 covers 16 residues. Germline V gene lookup returns CDR1 SGHTA and CDR2 FQGTGA. Trimming pared 5 bases from V and 2 bases from J, leaving 18 bases between. The CDR3 loop is CASSRGSTGHNTEAFF. The CDR3, as DNA: TGTGCCAGCAGCCGGGGCAGCACCGGACACAACACTGAAGCTTTCTTT.

The gene calls are TRBV29-1 and TRBJ2-1; tentative D call: TRBD1 (8 bases). Trimming took 4 bases from V and 4 from J, leaving 23 bases between them. The CDR3 has 17 residues. Germline V CDR1 and CDR2: SQVTM, ANQGSEA. The CDR3 bases are TGCAGCGTTGTGGCAGGGTTACAGGGGGGGCGTTACAATGAGCAGTTCTTC. Translating gives CSVVAGLQGGRYNEQFF.

The J gene is TRBJ2-1, the V gene TRBV20-1; 7 bases match TRBD1. The CDR3 loop spans 14 amino acids. The germline CDR1 and CDR2 sequences are DFQATT and SNEGSKA (reference sequence). V was clipped by 3 bases and J by 2 bases; unmatched bases: 4. The DNA for the CDR3 is TGCAGTGCTAGGGACGACAGGGCCTACAATGAGCAGTTCTTC. Protein product: CSARDDRAYNEQFF.

V is TRBV5-1 and J is TRBJ1-1; maybe TRBD1 (6 bases). V was trimmed by 5 bases and J by 3 bases, leaving 14 bases between them. The CDR3 is made up of 14 amino acids. Germline V CDR1 and CDR2: SGHRS, YFSETQ. The CDR3 DNA reads as TGCGCCAGCAGACAGGGAGGAGGGGACACTGAAGCTTTCTTT. Residues: CASRQGGGDTEAFF.

This clonotype has more than one count but fewer than ten. The V and J genes are TRBV4-3 and TRBJ2-6; 11 nucleotides align to TRBD1. Germline CDR1 LGHNA, CDR2 YSLEER. The V gene end was trimmed by 1 base and the J gene end by 4 bases; junction bases not matched to a gene: 3. The CDR3 sequence is 17 residues long. The DNA for the CDR3 is TGCGCCAGCAGCCAAGCGGACAGGGGGCCCGGGGCCAACGTCCTGACTTTC. This translates into CASSQADRGPGANVLTF.

The chain employs TRBV4-3 and TRBJ2-2; 7 nucleotides match TRBD1. V gave up 1 base and J gave up 0 bases; unmatched junction bases: 2. The V gene's germline CDR1 is LGHNA and CDR2 YSLEER. This CDR3 has 16 amino acids. CDR3 residues: CASSQVGGANTGELFF. DNA of the CDR3: TGCGCCAGCAGCCAAGTAGGGGGCGCGAACACCGGGGAGCTGTTTTTT.

This clonotype was observed once. One junction end does not reproduce the germline sequence, and a read error may be involved. The V call is TRBV6-2 or TRBV6-3, the J call TRBJ1-5; a possible D gene is TRBD1 (5 bases). Germline V gene sequence: CDR1 MNHEY, CDR2 SVGEGT. CDR3 size: 15 residues. The CDR3 spells CTSSQGRQGHQPQHF. The CDR3 nucleotides read TGTACCAGCAGTCAGGGACGTCAGGGCCATCAGCCCCAGCATTTT.

J is TRBJ1-5 and V is TRBV24-1, with a tentative D call TRBD1 (5 bases). The V gene lost 1 base and the J gene lost 6 bases, with 12 bases spanning the gap. CDR1 KGHDR and CDR2 SFDVKD come from the germline V gene. This CDR3 comprises 15 residues. The CDR3 DNA is TGTGCCACCAGTGATTTTGGGACCGGGGTTCAGCCCCAGCATTTT. Its translation is CATSDFGTGVQPQHF.

This clonotype was counted only a few times. The genes are TRBV12-3 or TRBV12-4 and TRBJ2-3; D perhaps matches TRBD1 (5 bases). The CDR3 is 15 residues long. V shed 0 bases and J shed 2 bases, with 9 bases lying between them. The CDR3, as DNA: TGTGCCAGCAGTTTAGCGCTAGGGGTCACAGATACGCAGTATTTT. Encoded protein: CASSLALGVTDTQYF.